This T cell receptor (beta chain) was found in a study of human CD8 memory T cell subsets. Points from the study as a whole: The beta chain was the only T cell receptor chain that the study sequenced. Diversity, per Chao1 estimates, appeared greater in stem-like memory T cells than in precursor exhausted T cells. High diversity, at similar levels, marked stem-like memory and precursor exhausted T cells but not effector memory cells.

The CDR3 is made up of 14 amino acids. CDR1 is SGHRS and CDR2 is YFSETQ in the germline V gene. The PBMC originated from buffy coats obtained from healthy donors. The TCR beta sequencing libraries came from UMI-labeled 5' RACE. TCRdb reprocessed the 5' RACE reads, keeping one entry per CDR3 protein, no DNA. The table lists 6,500 to 9,000 distinct CDR3 sequences, with over 20% in the top ten. On this clonotype itself: Antigen specificity is unknown.

The sample was CD8+ T cells from PBMCs. The chain is built from TRBV5-1 and TRBJ2-7; TCRdb proposes TRBD1, but this gene call is untestable without DNA. This clonotype originated in a human donor in good health. The CDR3 here is CASSLRTGTYEQYF.